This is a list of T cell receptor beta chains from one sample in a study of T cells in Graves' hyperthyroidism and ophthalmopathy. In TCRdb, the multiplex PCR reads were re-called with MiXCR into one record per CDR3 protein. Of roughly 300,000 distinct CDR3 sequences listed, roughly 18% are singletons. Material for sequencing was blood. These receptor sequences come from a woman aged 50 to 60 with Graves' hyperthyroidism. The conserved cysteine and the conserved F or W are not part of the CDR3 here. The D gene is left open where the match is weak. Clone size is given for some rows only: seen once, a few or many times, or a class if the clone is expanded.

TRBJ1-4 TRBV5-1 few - ASSPTGVGEKLF
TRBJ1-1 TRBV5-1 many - ASSIRGTPEAF
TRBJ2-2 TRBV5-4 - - ASSAAEVGTGELF
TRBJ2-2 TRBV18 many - ASSPRWNTGELF
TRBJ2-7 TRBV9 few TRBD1 ASSGPGQKGEQY
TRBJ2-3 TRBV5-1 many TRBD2 ASSFAGVGNTQY
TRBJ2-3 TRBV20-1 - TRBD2 SAQPGLAGGGDTQY
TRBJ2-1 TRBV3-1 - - ASSQDLGDEQF
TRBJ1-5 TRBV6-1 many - ASSEGLVYSNQPQH
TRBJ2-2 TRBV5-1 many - ASSPGRDNGELF
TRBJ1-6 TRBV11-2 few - ASSLTEDYYNSPLH
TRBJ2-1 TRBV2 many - ASSFFSDNEQF
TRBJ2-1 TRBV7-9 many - ASGRGRVDEQF
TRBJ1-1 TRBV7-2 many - ASSLSSDTEAF
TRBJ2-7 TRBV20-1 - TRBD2 SASLGLVPYEQY
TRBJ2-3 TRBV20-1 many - SARDLTGSDTQY